This TCR beta chain was captured in a study of identical twins. CDR1 MNHNS and CDR2 SASEGT come from the germline V gene. The CDR3 is made up of 13 amino acids. V was pared by 8 bases and J by 3 bases, with 2 bases of the junction left unmatched. There are many counts of this clonotype. Its target is not known. Via MiXCR, TCRdb re-called the 5' RACE reads, giving one row per CDR3 protein. The table lists hundreds of thousands of distinct CDR3 sequences, around 8.3% of them singletons. Findings of the study overall: The same donors were not followed; conclusions instead depended on cross-sectional statistical analysis.

The same sample was also studied in work on yellow fever vaccine responses in identical twins.

The source is a woman in her late teens or twenties in good health. The J gene is TRBJ2-2, the V gene TRBV6-1, with 8 bases that match TRBD1. Sequencing was carried out using PBMCs. This CDR3 is CASQGADTGELFF. DNA for the CDR3: TGTGCCAGCCAGGGGGCGGACACCGGGGAGCTGTTTTTT.